This T cell receptor (beta chain) was retrieved from a study of T and B cells in COVID-19 patients. Study-wide background: The recovered cohort's median age was about 31 years, versus about 63 years in active infection. Findings and caveats of the study: Early severe-case samples and blood from mildly ill patients during symptoms were in short supply.

CDR3 length equals 11 residues. Looked up from germline, CDR1 is SGHVS and CDR2 is FNYEAQ. The V and J ends lost 7 bases and 4 bases respectively, with 8 bases between them. TRB rearrangements were amplified by multiplex PCR with BIOMED2 TRB-A/B primers. TCRdb re-called the multiplex PCR reads through MiXCR, storing one row per CDR3 protein. This sample has 5,500 to 8,000 distinct CDR3 sequences; under 40% occur once, and the top ten carry 24%. A note on this clonotype: Its target is not known.

TRB was amplified from about 260-540 ng of blood genomic DNA. The sample was blood. The source is a human donor who had recovered from COVID-19. This sequence joins TRBV7-6 and TRBJ2-7; D is undetermined. CDR3 sequence reads: CASTIGYEQYF. The CDR3 nucleotides are TGTGCCAGCACCATAGGGTACGAGCAGTACTTC.